The present TCR beta chain was sequenced within a study of Ad26.COV2.S vaccination and SARS-CoV-2 variants. As for treatment: roughly 19 received Ad26.COV2.S at low or high dose, single or two shots; about 5 received placebo; per-sample allocation not given. Sampling occurred on day 63 after the first vaccine or placebo injection. CDR3 size: 12 residues. V was pared by 5 bases and J by 10 bases, with 12 bases between. CDR1 and CDR2 (germline): SGHNT, YENEEA. Study-wide points: Similar non-spike TCR breadth was seen in vaccine and placebo recipients. Among vaccine recipients, spike-specific TCR breadth exceeded that of placebo recipients.

About this clone itself: Its antigen is not known.

The assay was immunoSEQ multiplex PCR, and TCRdb's table has in-frame clones only and misses some. The table includes a few hundred thousand clones, 80% to 90% detected once. The chain carries TRBV11-3 and TRBJ2-1; maybe TRBD1 (5 bases). Material: peripheral blood, obtained in a trial of Ad26.COV2.S vaccine versus placebo. The TCR sequence derives from a person aged 18-65 years who received the Ad26.COV2.S COVID-19 vaccine or a placebo. DNA of the CDR3: TGTGCCAGCAGCCTCAGGGATAGCGAGCAGTTCTTC. Its translation: CASSLRDSEQFF. Full variable domain (rest looked up from reference TRBV11-3 and TRBJ2-1): EAGVVQSPRYKIIEKKQPVAFWCNPISGHNTLYWYLQNLGQGPELLIRYENEEAVDDSQLPKDRFSAERLKGVDSTLKIQPAELGDSAVYLCASSLRDSEQFFGPGTRLTVL.